This entry features one T cell receptor (beta chain) sequence. CDR3 length: 15 residues. Per germline, CDR1 SGHRS and CDR2 YFSETQ. Trimming stripped 3 bases from V and 2 bases from J, with 15 bases between. The source of the sample is a study of blood T cell repertoires in COVID-19. Background on the study: Acute and convalescent COVID-19 samples came from the United States, Italy and Spain. Sources were T cells, B-cell-depleted T cells, or PBMCs; the material itself was cDNA or gDNA.

TCRdb's copy holds only in-frame clones and misses some; the assay was immunoSEQ multiplex PCR. The table has about 200,000 clones, around 86% seen once. The TCR sequence derives from a man in his sixties with acute or convalescent COVID-19. The rearrangement joins TRBV5-1 to TRBJ2-7, with D tentatively TRBD1 (7 bases). Sequencing was performed on peripheral blood. The CDR3 loop is CASSSSRRGPYEQYF. CDR3 in DNA: TGCGCCAGCAGCTCCAGTCGGAGGGGGCCCTACGAGCAGTACTTC.